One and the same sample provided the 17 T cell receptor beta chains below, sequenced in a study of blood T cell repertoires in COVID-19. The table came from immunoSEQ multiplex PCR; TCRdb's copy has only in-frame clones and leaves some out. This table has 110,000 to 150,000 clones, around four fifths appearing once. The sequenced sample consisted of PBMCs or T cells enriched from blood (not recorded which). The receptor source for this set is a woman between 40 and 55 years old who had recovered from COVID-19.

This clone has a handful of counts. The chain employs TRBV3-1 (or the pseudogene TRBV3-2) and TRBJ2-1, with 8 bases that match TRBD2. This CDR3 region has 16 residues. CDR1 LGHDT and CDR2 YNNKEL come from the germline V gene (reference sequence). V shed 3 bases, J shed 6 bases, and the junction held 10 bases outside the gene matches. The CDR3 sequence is CASSHVGRASVNEQFF. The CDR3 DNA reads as TGTGCCAGCAGCCACGTCGGGAGGGCCTCGGTCAATGAGCAGTTCTTC.

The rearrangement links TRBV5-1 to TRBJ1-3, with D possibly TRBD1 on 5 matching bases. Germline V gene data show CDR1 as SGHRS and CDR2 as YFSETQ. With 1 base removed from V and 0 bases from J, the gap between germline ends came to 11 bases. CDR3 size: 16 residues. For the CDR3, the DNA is TGCGCCAGCAGCTTGCTAGGGGCCCACTCTGGAAACACCATATATTTT. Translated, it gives CASSLLGAHSGNTIYF.

The CDR3 DNA reads TGTGCCAGCAGCCAAGAGGGGGGGGAAGGAAGCTATGGCTACACCTTC. Translated, it gives CASSQEGGEGSYGYTF. The genes are TRBV3-1 (or the pseudogene TRBV3-2) and TRBJ1-2; the D gene is possibly TRBD1 (5 bases). The CDR3 runs to 16 residues. The V and J ends lost 0 bases and 4 bases respectively, with 15 bases between them. CDR1 is LGHDT and CDR2 is YNNKEL in the germline V gene (reference sequence).

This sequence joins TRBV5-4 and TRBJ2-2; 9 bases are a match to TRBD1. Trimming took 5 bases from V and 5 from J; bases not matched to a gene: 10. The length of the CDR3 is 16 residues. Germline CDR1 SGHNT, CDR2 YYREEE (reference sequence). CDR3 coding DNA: TGTGCCAGCAGGCTGATGGGACAGGGAGTTACCGGGGAGCTGTTTTTT. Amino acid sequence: CASRLMGQGVTGELFF.

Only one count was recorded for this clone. CDR3 loop: CASSFDMTEAFF. The DNA of the CDR3 is TGCGCCAGCAGCTTTGACATGACTGAAGCTTTCTTT. The chain has TRBV5-1 and TRBJ1-1, with no clear D. The ends were cut back, 2 bases at V and 5 bases at J, with 7 bases in the middle. The CDR3 contains 12 residues. Germline V gene lookup returns CDR1 SGHRS and CDR2 YFSETQ. The variable domain in full, completed from reference TRBV5-1 and TRBJ1-1, reads KAGVTQTPRYLIKTRGQQVTLSCSPISGHRSVSWYQQTPGQGLQFLFEYFSETQRNKGNFPGRFSGRQFSNSRSEMNVSTLELGDSALYLCASSFDMTEAFFGQGTRLTVV.

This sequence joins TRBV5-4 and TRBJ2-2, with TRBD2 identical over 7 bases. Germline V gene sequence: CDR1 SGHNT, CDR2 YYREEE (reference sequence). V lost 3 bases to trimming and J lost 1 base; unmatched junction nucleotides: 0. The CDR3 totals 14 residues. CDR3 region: CASSWGGNTGELFF. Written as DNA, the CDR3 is TGTGCCAGCAGCTGGGGGGGGAACACCGGGGAGCTGTTTTTT.

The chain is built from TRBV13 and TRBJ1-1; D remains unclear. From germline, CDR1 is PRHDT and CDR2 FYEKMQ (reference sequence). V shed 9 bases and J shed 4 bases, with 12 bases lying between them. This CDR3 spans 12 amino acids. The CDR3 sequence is CASRQAGTEAFF. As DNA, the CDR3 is TGTGCCAGTCGCCAAGCCGGCACTGAAGCTTTCTTT.

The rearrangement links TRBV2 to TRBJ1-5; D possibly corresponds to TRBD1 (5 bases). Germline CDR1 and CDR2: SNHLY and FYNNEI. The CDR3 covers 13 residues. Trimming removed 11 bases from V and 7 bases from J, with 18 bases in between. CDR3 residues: CACQGLGRQPQHF. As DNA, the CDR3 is TGTGCCTGTCAGGGTCTGGGTAGGCAGCCCCAGCATTTT.

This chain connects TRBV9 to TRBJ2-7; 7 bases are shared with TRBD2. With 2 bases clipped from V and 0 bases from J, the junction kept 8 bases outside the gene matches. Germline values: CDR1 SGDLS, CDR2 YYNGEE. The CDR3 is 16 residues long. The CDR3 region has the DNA TGTGCCAGCAGCGTCGGAGCGGGACCCTCCTCCTACGAGCAGTACTTC. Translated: CASSVGAGPSSYEQYF.

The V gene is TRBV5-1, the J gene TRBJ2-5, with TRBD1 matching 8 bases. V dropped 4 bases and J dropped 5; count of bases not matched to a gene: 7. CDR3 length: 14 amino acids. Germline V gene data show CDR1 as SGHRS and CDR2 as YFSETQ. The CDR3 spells CASSLGQGRETQYF. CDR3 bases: TGCGCCAGCAGCCTCGGACAGGGACGGGAGACCCAGTACTTC.

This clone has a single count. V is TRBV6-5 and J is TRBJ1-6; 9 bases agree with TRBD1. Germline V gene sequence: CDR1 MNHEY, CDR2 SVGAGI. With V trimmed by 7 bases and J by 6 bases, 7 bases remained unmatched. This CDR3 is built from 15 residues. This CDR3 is CASTRQGGLNSPLHF. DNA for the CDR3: TGTGCCAGCACCCGACAGGGGGGACTTAATTCACCCCTCCACTTT.

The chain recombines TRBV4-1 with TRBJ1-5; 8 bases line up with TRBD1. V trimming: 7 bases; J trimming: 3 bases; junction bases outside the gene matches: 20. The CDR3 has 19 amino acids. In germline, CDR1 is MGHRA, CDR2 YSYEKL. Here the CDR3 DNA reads TGCGCCAGCACCTACAAGAAAGCCCCCCTGGACAGGGACAATCAGCCCCAGCATTTT. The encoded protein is CASTYKKAPLDRDNQPQHF.

CDR3 coding DNA: TGTGCCAGCAGCCCCCATATTACAGGGGACTCTGGAAACACCATATATTTT. Translation: CASSPHITGDSGNTIYF. The gene calls are TRBV3-1 (or the pseudogene TRBV3-2) and TRBJ1-3; 7 bases agree with TRBD1. The junction had 9 bases not matched to a gene; V was cut back by 4 bases and J by 0 bases. CDR1 LGHDT and CDR2 YNNKEL come from the germline V gene (reference sequence). The CDR3 totals 17 residues.

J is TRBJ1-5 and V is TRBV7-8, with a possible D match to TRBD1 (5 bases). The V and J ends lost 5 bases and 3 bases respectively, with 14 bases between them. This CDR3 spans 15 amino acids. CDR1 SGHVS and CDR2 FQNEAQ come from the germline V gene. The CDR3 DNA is TGTGCCAGCAGCCCCGGGCGACAGCCCAATCAGCCCCAGCATTTT. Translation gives CASSPGRQPNQPQHF.

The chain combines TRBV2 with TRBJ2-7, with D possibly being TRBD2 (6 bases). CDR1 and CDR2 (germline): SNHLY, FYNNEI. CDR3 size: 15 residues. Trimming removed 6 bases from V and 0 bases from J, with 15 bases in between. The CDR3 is CASSAIGGNSYEQYF. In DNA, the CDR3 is TGTGCCAGCAGCGCAATAGGCGGGAACTCCTACGAGCAGTACTTC.

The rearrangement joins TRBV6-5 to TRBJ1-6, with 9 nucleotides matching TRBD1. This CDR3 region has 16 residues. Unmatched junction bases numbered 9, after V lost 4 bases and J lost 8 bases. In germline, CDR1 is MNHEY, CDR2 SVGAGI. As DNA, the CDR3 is TGTGCCAGCAGTTTAGACAGGGGGTTCGAGGATTCACCCCTCCACTTT. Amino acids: CASSLDRGFEDSPLHF.

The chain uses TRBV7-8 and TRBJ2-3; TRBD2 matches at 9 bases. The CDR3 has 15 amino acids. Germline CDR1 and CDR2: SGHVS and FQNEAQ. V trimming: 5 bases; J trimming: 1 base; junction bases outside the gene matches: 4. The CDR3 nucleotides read TGTGCCAGCAGCCCCAGGACTAGCGGCACAGATACGCAGTATTTT. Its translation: CASSPRTSGTDTQYF.